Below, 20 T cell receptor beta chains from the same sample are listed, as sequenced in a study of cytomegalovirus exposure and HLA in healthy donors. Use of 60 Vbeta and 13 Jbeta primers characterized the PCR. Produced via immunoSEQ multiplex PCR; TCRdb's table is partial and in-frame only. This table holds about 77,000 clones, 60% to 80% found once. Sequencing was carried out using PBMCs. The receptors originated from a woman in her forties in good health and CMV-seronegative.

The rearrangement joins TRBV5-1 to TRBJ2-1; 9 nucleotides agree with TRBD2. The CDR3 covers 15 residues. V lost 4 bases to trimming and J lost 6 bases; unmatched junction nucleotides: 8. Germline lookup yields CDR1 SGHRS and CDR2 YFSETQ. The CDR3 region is CASSGGTSPFNEQFF. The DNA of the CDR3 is TGCGCCAGCAGCGGCGGGACTAGCCCGTTCAATGAGCAGTTCTTC.

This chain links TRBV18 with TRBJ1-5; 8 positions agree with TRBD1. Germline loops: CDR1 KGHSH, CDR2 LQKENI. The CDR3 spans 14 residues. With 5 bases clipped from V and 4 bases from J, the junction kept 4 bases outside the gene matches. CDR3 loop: CASSTDRVNQPQHF. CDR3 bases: TGTGCCAGCTCAACGGACAGGGTAAATCAGCCCCAGCATTTT.

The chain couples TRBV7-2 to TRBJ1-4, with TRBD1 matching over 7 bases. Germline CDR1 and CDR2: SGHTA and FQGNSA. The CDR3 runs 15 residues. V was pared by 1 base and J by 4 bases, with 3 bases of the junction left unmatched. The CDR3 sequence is CASSLERDSNEKLFF. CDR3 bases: TGTGCCAGCAGCTTAGAGAGGGACAGTAATGAAAAACTGTTTTTT.

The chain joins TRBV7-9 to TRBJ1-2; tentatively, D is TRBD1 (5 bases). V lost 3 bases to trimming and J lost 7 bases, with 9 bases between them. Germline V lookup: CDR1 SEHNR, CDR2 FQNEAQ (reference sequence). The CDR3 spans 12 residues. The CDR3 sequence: CASSLAGSGYTF. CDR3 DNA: TGTGCCAGCAGCTTGGCAGGGTCTGGCTACACCTTC. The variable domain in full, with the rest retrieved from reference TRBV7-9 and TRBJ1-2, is DTGVSQNPRHKITKRGQNVTFRCDPISEHNRLYWYRQTLGQGPEFLTYFQNEAQLEKSRLLSDRFSAERPKGSFSTLEIQRTEQGDSAMYLCASSLAGSGYTFGSGTRLTVV.

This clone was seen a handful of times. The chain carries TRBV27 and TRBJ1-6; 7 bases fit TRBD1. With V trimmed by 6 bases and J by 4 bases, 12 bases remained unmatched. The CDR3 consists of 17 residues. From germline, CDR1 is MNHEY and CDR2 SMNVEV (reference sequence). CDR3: CASSRDRALVYNSPLHF. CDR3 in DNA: TGTGCCAGCAGCCGAGACAGGGCCCTAGTTTATAATTCACCCCTCCACTTT.

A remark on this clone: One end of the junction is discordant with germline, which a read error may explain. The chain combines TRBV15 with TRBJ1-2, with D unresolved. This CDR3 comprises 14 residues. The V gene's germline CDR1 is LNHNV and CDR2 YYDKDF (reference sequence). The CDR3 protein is CATSRVFNDYGYTF. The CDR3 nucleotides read TGTGCCACCAGCAGAGTTTTTAATGACTATGGCTACACCTTT.

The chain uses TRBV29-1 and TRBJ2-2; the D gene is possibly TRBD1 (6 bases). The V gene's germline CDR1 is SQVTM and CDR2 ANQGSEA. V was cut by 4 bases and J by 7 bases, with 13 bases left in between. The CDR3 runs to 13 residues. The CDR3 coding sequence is TGCAGCGTTGCCCCAGGGGCGGTCGGGGAGCTGTTTTTT. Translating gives CSVAPGAVGELFF.

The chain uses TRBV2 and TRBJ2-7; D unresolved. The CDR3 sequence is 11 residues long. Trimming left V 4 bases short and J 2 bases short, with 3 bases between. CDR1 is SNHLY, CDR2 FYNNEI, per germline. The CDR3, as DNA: TGTGCCAGCAGTGTAGCCTACGAGCAGTACTTC. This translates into CASSVAYEQYF.

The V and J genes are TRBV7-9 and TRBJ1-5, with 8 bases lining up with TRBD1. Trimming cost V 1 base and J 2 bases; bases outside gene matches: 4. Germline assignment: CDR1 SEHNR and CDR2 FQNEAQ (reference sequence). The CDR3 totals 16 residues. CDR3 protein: CASSLEQGVGNQPQHF. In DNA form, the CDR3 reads TGTGCCAGCAGCTTAGAACAGGGGGTCGGCAATCAGCCCCAGCATTTT.

CDR3 DNA sequence: TGTGCCAGCAGCTTACTAGGGGACACCGGGGAGCTGTTTTTT. It yields the protein CASSLLGDTGELFF. The chain recombines TRBV7-8 with TRBJ2-2, with D tentatively TRBD1 (5 bases). Per the germline V gene, CDR1 is SGHVS and CDR2 is FQNEAQ. This CDR3 comprises 14 residues. Deletions cut 2 bases from V and 3 bases from J, with 7 bases between.

The CDR3 DNA reads as TGTGCCAGCAGCTTAGCCACCTACATAACCAAAAGGGGCACTGGAAACACCATATATTTT. This gives the protein CASSLATYITKRGTGNTIYF. This chain links TRBV7-8 with TRBJ1-3, with a possible D match to TRBD1 (5 bases). The ends were cut back, 0 bases at V and 2 bases at J, with 23 bases in the middle. CDR1 is SGHVS and CDR2 is FQNEAQ in the germline V gene. There are 20 residues in the CDR3.

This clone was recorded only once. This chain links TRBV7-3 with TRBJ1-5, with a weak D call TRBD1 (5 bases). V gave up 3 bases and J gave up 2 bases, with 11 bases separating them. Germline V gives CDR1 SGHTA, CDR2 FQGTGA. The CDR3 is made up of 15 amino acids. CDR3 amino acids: CASSLGGVRNQPQHF. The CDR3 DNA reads TGTGCCAGCAGCTTGGGGGGGGTTCGCAATCAGCCCCAGCATTTT.

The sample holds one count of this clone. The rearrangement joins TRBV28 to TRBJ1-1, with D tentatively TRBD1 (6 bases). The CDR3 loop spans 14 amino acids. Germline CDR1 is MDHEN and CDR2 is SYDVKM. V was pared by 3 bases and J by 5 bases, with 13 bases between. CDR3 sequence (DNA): TGTGCCAGCAGTTTCCCGACAGGAACAACTGAAGCTTTCTTT. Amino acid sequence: CASSFPTGTTEAFF.

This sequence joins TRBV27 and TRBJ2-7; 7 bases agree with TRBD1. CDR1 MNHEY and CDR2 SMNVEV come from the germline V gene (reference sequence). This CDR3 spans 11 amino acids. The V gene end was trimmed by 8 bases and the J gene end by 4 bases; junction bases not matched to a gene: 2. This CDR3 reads CASGTVYEQYF. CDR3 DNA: TGTGCCAGCGGGACAGTTTACGAGCAGTACTTC.

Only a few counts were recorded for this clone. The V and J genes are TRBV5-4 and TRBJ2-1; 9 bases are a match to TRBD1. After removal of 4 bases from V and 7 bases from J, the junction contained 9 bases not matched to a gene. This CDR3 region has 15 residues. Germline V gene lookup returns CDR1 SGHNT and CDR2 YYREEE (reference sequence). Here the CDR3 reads CASSPSGDRVNEQFF. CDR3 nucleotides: TGTGCCAGCAGCCCCTCGGGGGACAGGGTAAATGAGCAGTTCTTC. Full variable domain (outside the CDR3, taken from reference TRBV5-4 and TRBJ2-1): ETGVTQSPTHLIKTRGQQVTLRCSSQSGHNTVSWYQQALGQGPQFIFQYYREEENGRGNFPPRFSGLQFPNYSSELNVNALELDDSALYLCASSPSGDRVNEQFFGPGTRLTVL.

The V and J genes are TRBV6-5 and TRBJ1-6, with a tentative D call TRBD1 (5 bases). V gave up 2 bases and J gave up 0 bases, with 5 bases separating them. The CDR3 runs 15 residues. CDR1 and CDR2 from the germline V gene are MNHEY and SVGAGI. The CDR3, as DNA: TGTGCCAGCAGTTACGACAGCTCCTATAATTCACCCCTCCACTTT. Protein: CASSYDSSYNSPLHF.

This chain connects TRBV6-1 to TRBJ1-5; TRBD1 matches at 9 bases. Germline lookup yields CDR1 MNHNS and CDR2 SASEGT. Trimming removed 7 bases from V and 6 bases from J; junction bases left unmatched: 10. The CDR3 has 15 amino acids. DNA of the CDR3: TGTGCCAGCATCCGGACAGGGGAAATAAGTCAGCCCCAGCATTTT. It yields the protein CASIRTGEISQPQHF.

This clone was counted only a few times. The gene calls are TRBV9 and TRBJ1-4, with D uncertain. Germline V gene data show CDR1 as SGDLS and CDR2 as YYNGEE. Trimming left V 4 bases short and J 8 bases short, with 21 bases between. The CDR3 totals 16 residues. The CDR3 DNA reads TGTGCCAGCAGCCCCTACGGGGATCAAAGAGGAGAAAAACTGTTTTTT. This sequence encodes CASSPYGDQRGEKLFF.

CDR3 coding DNA: TGTGCCAGCAGCCCGGGTTTGGGAGTCTACAATGAGCAGTTCTTC. Protein sequence: CASSPGLGVYNEQFF. The chain combines TRBV6-6 with TRBJ2-1; D possibly corresponds to TRBD2 (5 bases). V dropped 6 bases and J dropped 3 bases, with 15 bases sitting between them. CDR1 is MNHNY, CDR2 SVGAGI, per germline (reference sequence). This CDR3 spans 15 amino acids.

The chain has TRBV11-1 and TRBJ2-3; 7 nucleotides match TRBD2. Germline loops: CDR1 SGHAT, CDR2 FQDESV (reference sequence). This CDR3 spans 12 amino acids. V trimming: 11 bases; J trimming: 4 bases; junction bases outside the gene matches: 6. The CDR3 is CACGGRSDTQYF. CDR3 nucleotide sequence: TGTGCCTGCGGCGGGAGATCAGATACGCAGTATTTT.